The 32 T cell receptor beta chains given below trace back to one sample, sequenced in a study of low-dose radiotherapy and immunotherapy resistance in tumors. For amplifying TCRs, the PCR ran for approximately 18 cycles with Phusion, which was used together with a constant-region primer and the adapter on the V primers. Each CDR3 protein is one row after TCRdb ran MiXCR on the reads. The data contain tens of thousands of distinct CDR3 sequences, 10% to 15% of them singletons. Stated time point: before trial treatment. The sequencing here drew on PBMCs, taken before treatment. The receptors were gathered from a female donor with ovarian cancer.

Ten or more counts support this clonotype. The DNA for the CDR3 is TGCGCCAGCAGCCAGCCCTACATTGCAACTAATGAAAAACTGTTTTTT. It codes for CASSQPYIATNEKLFF. The genes are TRBV4-1 and TRBJ1-4; D gene ambiguous. This CDR3 contains 16 residues. The germline V and J ends were trimmed by 3 bases and 0 bases, with 11 bases remaining between them. Germline V gives CDR1 MGHRA, CDR2 YSYEKL.

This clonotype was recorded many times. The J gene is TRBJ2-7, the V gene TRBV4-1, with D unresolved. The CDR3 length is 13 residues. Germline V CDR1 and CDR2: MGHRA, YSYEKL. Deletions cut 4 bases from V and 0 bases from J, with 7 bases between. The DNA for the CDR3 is TGCGCCAGCAGCCTGCAGGTCTCCTACGAGCAGTACTTC. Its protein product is CASSLQVSYEQYF.

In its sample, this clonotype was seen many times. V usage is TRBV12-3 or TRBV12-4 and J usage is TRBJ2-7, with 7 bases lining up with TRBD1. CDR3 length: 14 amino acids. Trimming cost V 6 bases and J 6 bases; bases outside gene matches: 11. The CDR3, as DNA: TGTGCCAGCAGCCCCTCAGGGGGTTCTATCGAGCAGTACTTC. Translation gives CASSPSGGSIEQYF.

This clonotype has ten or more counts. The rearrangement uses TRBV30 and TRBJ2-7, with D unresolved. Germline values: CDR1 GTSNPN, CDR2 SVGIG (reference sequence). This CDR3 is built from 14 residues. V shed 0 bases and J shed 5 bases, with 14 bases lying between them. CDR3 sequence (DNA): TGTGCCTGGAGTGTACCTGGGTCGGTGGACGAGCAGTACTTC. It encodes CAWSVPGSVDEQYF. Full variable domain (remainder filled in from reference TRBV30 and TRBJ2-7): SQTIHQWPATLVQPVGSPLSLECTVEGTSNPNLYWYRQAAGRGLQLLFYSVGIGQISSEVPQNLSASRPQDRQFILSSKKLLLSDSGFYLCAWSVPGSVDEQYFGPGTRLTVT.

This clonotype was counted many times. The CDR3 loop reads CAISPSPGQGTHNEQFF. As DNA, the CDR3 is TGTGCCATCAGTCCTTCACCGGGACAGGGAACCCACAATGAGCAGTTCTTC. V usage is TRBV10-3 and J usage is TRBJ2-1; 9 positions match TRBD1. The CDR3 covers 17 residues. Germline values: CDR1 ENHRY, CDR2 SYGVKD. V dropped 5 bases and J dropped 5; count of bases not matched to a gene: 13.

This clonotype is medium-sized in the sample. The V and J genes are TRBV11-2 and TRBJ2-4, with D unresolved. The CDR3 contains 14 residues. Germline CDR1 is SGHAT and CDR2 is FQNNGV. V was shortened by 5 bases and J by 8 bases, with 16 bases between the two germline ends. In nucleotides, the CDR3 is TGTGCCAGCAGCCCACGGCCGGGTACGGACATTCAGTACTTC. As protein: CASSPRPGTDIQYF.

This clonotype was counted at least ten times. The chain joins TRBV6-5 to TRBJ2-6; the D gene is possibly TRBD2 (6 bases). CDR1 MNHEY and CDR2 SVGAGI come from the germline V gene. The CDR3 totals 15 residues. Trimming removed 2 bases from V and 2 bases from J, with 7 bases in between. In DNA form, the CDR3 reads TGTGCCAGCAGTTACGGGGGGACTGGGGCCAACGTCCTGACTTTC. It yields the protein CASSYGGTGANVLTF.

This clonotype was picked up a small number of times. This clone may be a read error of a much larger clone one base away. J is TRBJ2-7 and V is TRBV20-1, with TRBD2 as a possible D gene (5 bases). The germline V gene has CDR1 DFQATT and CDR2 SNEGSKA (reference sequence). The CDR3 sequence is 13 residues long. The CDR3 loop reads CGARVGGLEEQYF. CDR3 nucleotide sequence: TGCGGTGCTAGAGTGGGCGGGCTAGAGGAGCAGTACTTC.

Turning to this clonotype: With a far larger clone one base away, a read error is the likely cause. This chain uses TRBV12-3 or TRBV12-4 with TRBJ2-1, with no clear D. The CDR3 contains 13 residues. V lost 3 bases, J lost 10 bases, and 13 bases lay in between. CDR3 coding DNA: TGTGCCAGCAGTTTGGGCAAGGTCTACGAGCAGTTCTTC. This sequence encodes CASSLGKVYEQFF.

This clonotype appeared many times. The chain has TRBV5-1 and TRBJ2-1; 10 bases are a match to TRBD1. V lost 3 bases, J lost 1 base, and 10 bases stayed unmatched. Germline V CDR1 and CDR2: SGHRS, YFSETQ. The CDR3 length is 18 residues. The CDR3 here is CASSWPQRQGASYNEQFF. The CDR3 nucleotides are TGCGCCAGCAGCTGGCCCCAGCGACAGGGGGCATCCTACAATGAGCAGTTCTTC.

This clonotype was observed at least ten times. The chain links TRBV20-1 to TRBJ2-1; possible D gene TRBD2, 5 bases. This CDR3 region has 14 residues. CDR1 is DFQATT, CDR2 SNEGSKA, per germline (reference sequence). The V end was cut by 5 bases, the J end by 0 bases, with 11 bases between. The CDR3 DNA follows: TGCAGTGCTTCAAGCGGAAACTCCTACAATGAGCAGTTCTTC. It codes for CSASSGNSYNEQFF.

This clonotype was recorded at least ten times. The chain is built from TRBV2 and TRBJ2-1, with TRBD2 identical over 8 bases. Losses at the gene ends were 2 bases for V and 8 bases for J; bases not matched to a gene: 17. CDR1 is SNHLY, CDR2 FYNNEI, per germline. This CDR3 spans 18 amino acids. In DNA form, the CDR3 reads TGTGCCAGCAGTGAACGGGGGGGCCTAGCGGTCGTAGGGGATGAGCAGTTCTTC. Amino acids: CASSERGGLAVVGDEQFF. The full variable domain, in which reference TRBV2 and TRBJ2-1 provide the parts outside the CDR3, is EPEVTQTPSHQVTQMGQEVILRCVPISNHLYFYWYRQILGQKVEFLVSFYNNEISEKSEIFDDQFSVERPDGSNFTLKIRSTKLEDSAMYFCASSERGGLAVVGDEQFFGPGTRLTVL.

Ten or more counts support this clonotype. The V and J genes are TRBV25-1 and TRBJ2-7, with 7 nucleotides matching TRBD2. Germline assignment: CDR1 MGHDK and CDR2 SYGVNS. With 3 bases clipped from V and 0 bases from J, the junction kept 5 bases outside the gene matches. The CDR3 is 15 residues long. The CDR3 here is CASSEGGGRSYEQYF. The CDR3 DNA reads TGTGCCAGCAGTGAGGGGGGGGGACGCTCCTACGAGCAGTACTTC.

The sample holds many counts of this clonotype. The DNA of the CDR3 is TGTGCCATCAGTGGGACAGGGACCTACACCGGGGAGCTGTTTTTT. Residues: CAISGTGTYTGELFF. The V call is TRBV10-3, the J call TRBJ2-2, with 8 positions matching TRBD1. Germline assignment: CDR1 ENHRY and CDR2 SYGVKD. The CDR3 contains 15 residues. V dropped 4 bases and J dropped 3; count of bases not matched to a gene: 4.

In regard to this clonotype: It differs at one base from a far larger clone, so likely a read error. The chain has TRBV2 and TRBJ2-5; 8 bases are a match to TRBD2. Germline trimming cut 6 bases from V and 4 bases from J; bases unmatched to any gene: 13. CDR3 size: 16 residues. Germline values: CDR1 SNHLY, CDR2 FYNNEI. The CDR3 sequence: CASSPRAGALRETQYF. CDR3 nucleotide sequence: TGTGCCAGCAGCCCAAGAGCGGGGGCCCTTCGAGAGACCCAGTACTTC.

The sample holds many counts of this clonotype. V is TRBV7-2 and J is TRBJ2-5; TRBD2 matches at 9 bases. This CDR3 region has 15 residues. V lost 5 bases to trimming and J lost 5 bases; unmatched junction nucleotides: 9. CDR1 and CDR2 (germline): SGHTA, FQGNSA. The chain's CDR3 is CASSEGGGVRETQYF. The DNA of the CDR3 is TGTGCCAGCAGCGAGGGCGGGGGGGTTCGGGAGACCCAGTACTTC.

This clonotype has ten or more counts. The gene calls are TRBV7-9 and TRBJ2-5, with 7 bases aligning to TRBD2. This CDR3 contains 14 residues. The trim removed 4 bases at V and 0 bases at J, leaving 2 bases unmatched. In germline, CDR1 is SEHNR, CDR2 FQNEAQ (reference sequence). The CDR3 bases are TGTGCCAGCAGCTGGGGGGGGAACCAAGAGACCCAGTACTTC. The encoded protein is CASSWGGNQETQYF.

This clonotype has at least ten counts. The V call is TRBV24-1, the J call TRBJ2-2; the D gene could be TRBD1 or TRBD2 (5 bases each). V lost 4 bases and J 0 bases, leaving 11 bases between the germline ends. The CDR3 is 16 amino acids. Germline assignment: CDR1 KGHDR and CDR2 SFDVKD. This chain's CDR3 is CATSDAGAANTGELFF. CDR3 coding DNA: TGTGCCACCAGTGACGCCGGGGCTGCGAACACCGGGGAGCTGTTTTTT.

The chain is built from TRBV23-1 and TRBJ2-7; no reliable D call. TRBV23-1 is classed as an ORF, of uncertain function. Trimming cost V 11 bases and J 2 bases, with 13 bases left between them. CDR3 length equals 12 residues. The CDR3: CAPLDKTYEQYF. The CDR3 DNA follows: TGCGCCCCTTTAGACAAGACCTACGAGCAGTACTTC.

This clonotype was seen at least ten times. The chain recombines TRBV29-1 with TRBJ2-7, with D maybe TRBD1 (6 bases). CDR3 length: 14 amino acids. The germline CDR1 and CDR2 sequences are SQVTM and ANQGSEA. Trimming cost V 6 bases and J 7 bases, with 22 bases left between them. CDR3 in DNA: TGCAGCGTCCTCCCCGGCAGGGGCGGAGTGGAGCAGTACTTC. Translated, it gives CSVLPGRGGVEQYF.

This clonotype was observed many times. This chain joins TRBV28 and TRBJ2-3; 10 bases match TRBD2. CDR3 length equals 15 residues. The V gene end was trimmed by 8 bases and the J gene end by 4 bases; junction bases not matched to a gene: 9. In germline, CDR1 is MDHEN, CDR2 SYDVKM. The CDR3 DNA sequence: TGTGCCAGCCTCCCTAGCGGGAGCATTGCAGATACGCAGTATTTT. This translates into CASLPSGSIADTQYF.

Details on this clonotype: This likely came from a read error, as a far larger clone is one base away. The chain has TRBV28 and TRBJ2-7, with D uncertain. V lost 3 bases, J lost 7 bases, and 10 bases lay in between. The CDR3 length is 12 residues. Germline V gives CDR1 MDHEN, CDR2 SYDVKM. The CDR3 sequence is CASSLEYNEQYF. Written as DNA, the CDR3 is TGTGCCAGCAGTTTGGAGTACAATGAGCAGTACTTC.

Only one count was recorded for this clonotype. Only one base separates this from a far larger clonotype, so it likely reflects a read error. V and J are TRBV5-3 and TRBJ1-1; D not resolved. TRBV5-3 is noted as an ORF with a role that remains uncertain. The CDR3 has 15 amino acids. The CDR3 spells CASSLALGINTEAFF. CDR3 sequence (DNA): TGTGCCAGCAGCTTGGCCCTTGGAATAAACACTGAAGCTTTCTTT.

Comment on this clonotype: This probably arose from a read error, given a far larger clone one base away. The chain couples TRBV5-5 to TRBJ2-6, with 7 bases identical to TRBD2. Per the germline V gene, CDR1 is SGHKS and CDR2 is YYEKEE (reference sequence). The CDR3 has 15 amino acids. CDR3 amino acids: CASSPGGGEANVVTF. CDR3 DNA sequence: TGTGCCAGCAGCCCAGGCGGGGGTGAGGCCAACGTCGTGACTTTC.

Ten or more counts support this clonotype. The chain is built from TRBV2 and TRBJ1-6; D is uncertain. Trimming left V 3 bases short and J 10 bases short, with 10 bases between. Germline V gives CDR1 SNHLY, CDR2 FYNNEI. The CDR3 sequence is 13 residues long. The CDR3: CASSDGLVSPLHF. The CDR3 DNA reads TGTGCCAGCAGTGATGGGTTAGTCTCACCCCTCCACTTT.

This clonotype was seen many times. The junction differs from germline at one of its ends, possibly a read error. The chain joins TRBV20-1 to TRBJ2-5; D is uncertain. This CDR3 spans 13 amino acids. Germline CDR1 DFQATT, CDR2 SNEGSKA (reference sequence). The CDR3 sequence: CSARIPHQETQYF. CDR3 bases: TGCAGTGCTAGAATCCCCCACCAGGAGACCCAGTACTTC.

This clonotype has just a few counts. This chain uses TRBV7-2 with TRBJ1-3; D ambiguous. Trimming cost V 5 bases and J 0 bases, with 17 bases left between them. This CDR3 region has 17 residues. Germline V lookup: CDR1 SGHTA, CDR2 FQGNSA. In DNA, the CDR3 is TGTGCCAGCAGCGTACAGAGCGGCAGGAGCTCTGGAAACACCATATATTTT. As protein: CASSVQSGRSSGNTIYF.

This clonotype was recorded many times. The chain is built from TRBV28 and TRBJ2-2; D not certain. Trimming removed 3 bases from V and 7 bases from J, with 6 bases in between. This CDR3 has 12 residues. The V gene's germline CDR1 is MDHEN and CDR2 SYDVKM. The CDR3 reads CASSLVNGELFF. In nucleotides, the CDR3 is TGTGCCAGCAGTTTGGTCAACGGGGAGCTGTTTTTT.

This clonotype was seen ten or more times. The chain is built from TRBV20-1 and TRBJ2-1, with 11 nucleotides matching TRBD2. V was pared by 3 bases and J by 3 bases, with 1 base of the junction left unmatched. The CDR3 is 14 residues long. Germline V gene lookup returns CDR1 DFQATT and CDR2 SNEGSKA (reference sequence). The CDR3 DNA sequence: TGCAGTGCTAGGCTAGCGGGAGGCTACAATGAGCAGTTCTTC. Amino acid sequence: CSARLAGGYNEQFF.

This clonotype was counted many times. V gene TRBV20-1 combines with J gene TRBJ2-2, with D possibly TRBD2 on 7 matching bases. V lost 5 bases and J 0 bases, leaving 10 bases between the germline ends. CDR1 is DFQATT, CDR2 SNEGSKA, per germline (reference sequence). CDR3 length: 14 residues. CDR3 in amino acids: CSAGGATNTGELFF. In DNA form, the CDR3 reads TGCAGTGCTGGGGGGGCCACGAACACCGGGGAGCTGTTTTTT.

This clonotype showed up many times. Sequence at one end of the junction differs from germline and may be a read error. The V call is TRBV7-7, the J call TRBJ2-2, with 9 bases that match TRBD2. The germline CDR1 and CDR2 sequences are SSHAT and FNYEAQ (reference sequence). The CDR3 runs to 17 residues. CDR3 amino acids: CASSLYRGGVNTGELFF. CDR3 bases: TGTGCTAGCAGCTTATATCGCGGGGGGGTGAACACCGGGGAGCTGTTTTTT.

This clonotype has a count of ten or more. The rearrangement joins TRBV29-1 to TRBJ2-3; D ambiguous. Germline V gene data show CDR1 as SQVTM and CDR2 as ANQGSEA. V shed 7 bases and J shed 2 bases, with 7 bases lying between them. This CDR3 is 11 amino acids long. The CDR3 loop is CSAPTTDTQYF. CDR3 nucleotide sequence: TGCAGCGCCCCTACCACAGATACGCAGTATTTT.